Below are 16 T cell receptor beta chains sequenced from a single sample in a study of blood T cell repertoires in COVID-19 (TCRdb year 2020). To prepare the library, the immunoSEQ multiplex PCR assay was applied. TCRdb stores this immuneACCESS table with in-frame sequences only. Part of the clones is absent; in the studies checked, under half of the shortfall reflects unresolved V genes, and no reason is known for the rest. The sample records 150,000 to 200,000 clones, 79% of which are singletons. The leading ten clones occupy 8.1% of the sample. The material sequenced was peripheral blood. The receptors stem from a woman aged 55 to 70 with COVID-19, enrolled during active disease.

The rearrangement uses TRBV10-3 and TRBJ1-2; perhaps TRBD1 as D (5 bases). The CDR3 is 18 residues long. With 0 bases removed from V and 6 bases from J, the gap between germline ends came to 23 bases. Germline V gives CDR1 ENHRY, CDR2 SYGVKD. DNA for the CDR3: TGTGCCATCAGTGAGTCGAATAGGTCGCCGGGGCGGGATAATGGCTACACCTTC. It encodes CAISESNRSPGRDNGYTF.

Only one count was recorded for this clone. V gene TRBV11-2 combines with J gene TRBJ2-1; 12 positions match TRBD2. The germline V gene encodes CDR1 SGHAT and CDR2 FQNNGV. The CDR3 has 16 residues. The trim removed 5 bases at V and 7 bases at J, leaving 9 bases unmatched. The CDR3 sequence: CASSPWSSGRANEQFF. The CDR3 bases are TGTGCCAGCAGCCCGTGGTCTAGCGGGAGGGCAAATGAGCAGTTCTTC.

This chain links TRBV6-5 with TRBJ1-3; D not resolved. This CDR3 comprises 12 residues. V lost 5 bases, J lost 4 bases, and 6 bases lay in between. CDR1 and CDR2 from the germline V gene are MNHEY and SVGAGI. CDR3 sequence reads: CASSRGGNTIYF. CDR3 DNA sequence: TGTGCCAGCAGTAGAGGCGGAAACACCATATATTTT.

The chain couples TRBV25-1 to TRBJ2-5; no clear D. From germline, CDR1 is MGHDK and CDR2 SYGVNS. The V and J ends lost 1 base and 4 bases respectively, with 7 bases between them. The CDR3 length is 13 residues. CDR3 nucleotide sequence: TGTGCCAGCAGTGAATGGTCGGTAGAGACCCAGTACTTC. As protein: CASSEWSVETQYF.

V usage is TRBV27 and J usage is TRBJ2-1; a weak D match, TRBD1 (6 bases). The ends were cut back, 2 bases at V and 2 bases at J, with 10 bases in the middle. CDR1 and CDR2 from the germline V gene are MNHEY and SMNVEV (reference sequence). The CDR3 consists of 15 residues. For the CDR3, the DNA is TGTGCCAGCAGTTTAGCCAGGGGCCCCTACAATGAGCAGTTCTTC. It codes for CASSLARGPYNEQFF.

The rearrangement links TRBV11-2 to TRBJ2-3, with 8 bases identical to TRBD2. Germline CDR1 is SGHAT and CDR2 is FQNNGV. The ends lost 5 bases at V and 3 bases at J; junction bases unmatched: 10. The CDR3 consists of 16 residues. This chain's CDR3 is CASSPSLAGITDTQYF. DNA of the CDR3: TGTGCCAGCAGCCCTAGTTTAGCGGGAATAACAGATACGCAGTATTTT.

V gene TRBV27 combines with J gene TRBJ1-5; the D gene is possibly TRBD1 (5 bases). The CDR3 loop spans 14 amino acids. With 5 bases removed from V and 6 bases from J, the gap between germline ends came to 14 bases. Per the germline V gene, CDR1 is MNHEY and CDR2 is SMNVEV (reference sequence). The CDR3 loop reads CASSPLGQAQPQHF. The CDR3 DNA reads TGTGCCAGCAGTCCCCTGGGGCAGGCTCAGCCCCAGCATTTT.

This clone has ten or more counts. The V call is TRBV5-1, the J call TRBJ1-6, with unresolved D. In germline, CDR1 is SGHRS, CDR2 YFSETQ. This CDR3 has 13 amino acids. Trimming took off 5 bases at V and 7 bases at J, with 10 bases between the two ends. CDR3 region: CASRDLENSPLHF. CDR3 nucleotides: TGCGCCAGCAGGGATTTGGAGAATTCACCCCTCCACTTT.

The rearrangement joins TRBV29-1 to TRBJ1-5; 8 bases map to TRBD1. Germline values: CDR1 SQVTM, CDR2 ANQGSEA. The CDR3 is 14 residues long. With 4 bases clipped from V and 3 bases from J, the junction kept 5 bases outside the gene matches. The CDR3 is CSVASGGSNQPQHF. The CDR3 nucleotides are TGCAGCGTTGCGTCAGGGGGCTCCAATCAGCCCCAGCATTTT.

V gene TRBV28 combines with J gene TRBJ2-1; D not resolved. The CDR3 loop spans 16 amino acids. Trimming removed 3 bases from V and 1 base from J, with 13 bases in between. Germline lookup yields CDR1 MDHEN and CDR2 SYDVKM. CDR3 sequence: CASSLRQGRSYNEQFF. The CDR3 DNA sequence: TGTGCCAGCAGTTTGAGGCAAGGCCGATCCTACAATGAGCAGTTCTTC.

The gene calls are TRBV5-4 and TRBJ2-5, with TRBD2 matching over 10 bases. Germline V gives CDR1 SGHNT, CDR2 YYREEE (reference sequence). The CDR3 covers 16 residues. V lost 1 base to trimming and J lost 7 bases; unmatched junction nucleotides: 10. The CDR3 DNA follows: TGTGCCAGCAGCTTGAGTCAGTCTAGCGGGAGTGTGACCCAGTACTTC. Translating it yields CASSLSQSSGSVTQYF.

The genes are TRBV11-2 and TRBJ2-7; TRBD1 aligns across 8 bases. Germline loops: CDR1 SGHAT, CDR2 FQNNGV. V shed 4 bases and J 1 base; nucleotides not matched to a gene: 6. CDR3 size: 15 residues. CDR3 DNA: TGTGCCAGCAGCTACCTCCGGGACAGGTCCTACGAGCAGTACTTC. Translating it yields CASSYLRDRSYEQYF.

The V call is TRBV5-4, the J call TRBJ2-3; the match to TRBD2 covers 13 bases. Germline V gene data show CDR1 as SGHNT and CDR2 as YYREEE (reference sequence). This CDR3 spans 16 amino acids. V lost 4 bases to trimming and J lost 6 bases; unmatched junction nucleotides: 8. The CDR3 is CASSRRLAGGGDTQYF. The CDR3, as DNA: TGTGCCAGCAGCCGCCGACTAGCGGGGGGCGGGGATACGCAGTATTTT.

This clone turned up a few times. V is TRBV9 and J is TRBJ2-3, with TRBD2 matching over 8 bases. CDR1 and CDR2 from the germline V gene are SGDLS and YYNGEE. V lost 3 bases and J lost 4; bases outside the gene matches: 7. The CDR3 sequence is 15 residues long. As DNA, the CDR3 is TGTGCCAGCAGCGCCGGCGGGGGGCCTCCAGATACGCAGTATTTT. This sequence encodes CASSAGGGPPDTQYF.

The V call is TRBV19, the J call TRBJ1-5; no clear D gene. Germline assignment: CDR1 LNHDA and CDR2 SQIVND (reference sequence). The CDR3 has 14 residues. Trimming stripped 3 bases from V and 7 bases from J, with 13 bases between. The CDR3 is CASSISRRFQPQHF. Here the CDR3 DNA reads TGTGCCAGTAGTATTTCACGCAGATTCCAGCCCCAGCATTTT.

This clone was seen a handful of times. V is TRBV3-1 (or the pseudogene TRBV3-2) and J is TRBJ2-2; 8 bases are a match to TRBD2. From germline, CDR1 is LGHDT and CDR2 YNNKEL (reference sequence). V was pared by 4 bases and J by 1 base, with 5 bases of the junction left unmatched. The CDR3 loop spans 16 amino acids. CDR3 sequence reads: CASSLTSGENTGELFF. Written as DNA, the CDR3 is TGTGCCAGCAGCCTCACTAGCGGTGAGAACACCGGGGAGCTGTTTTTT.